This T cell receptor beta chain was identified in a study of beta chain features in type 1 diabetes. The length of the CDR3 is 13 residues. Germline-derived CDR1 and CDR2 are MNHEY and SMNVEV (reference sequence). The trim removed 7 bases at V and 2 bases at J, leaving 3 bases unmatched. Since all of the isolated RNA was reverse transcribed, expressed TCRB transcripts were what got sequenced. Profiling relied on immunoSEQ multiplex PCR, and the TCRdb table lists in-frame clones only, not all of them. The table includes about 900,000 clones, 17% detected once. This clone was detected a few times. The TCR was taken from a woman aged 18-29 years in good health. The specimen sequenced was naive CD4+ T cells from blood. The chain has TRBV27 and TRBJ2-7; 9 positions match TRBD2. The CDR3 loop reads CASKLAGAYEQYF. CDR3 in DNA: TGTGCCAGCAAACTAGCGGGCGCCTACGAGCAGTACTTC.